Below are 4 T cell receptor beta chains sequenced from a single sample in a study of blood T cell repertoires in COVID-19. Clones were sequenced by immunoSEQ multiplex PCR, and TCRdb holds only the in-frame ones, with some missing. The sample has about 160,000 clones, around 92% seen once. Sequenced sample: peripheral blood. These receptors were taken from a man younger than 45 with COVID-19, enrolled during active disease.

This CDR3 reads CASSSPGLAGSTGELFF. DNA of the CDR3: TGTGCCAGCAGCTCCCCCGGACTAGCGGGATCCACCGGGGAGCTGTTTTTT. V is TRBV5-4 and J is TRBJ2-2; 12 bases align to TRBD2. The germline CDR1 and CDR2 sequences are SGHNT and YYREEE (reference sequence). CDR3 length: 17 amino acids. The V segment lost 3 bases and the J segment 4 bases; nucleotides outside the gene matches: 7. The variable domain in full, completed from reference TRBV5-4 and TRBJ2-2, reads ETGVTQSPTHLIKTRGQQVTLRCSSQSGHNTVSWYQQALGQGPQFIFQYYREEENGRGNFPPRFSGLQFPNYSSELNVNALELDDSALYLCASSSPGLAGSTGELFFGEGSRLTVL.

V is TRBV7-2 and J is TRBJ2-5; TRBD1 agrees at 8 bases. The germline V gene has CDR1 SGHTA and CDR2 FQGNSA. Trimming at V came to 3 bases and at J to 5 bases, leaving 8 bases not matched to a gene. The CDR3 extends over 15 amino acids. CDR3 in DNA: TGTGCCAGCAGCTTGAGGACAGGGAGTTTTGAGACCCAGTACTTC. This sequence encodes CASSLRTGSFETQYF. Looking up the rest from reference TRBV7-2 and TRBJ2-5 gives the full variable domain: GAGVSQSPSNKVTEKGKDVELRCDPISGHTALYWYRQSLGQGLEFLIYFQGNSAPDKSGLPSDRFSAERTGGSVSTLTIQRTQQEDSAVYLCASSLRTGSFETQYFGPGTRLLVL.

CDR3 in amino acids: CASRVTGLNEQFF. DNA of the CDR3: TGTGCCAGCAGGGTTACAGGGTTGAATGAGCAGTTCTTC. The J gene is TRBJ2-1, the V gene TRBV12-3 or TRBV12-4, with a weak D call TRBD1 (6 bases). V lost 6 bases, J lost 7 bases, and 13 bases lay in between. The CDR3 extends over 13 amino acids.

The V call is TRBV6-5, the J call TRBJ2-3, with 10 bases matching TRBD1. V lost 5 bases and J lost 3; bases outside the gene matches: 5. The CDR3 spans 15 residues. The V gene's germline CDR1 is MNHEY and CDR2 SVGAGI. The CDR3 region is CASSRQGAPTDTQYF. DNA for the CDR3: TGTGCCAGCAGTAGACAGGGGGCGCCGACAGATACGCAGTATTTT.